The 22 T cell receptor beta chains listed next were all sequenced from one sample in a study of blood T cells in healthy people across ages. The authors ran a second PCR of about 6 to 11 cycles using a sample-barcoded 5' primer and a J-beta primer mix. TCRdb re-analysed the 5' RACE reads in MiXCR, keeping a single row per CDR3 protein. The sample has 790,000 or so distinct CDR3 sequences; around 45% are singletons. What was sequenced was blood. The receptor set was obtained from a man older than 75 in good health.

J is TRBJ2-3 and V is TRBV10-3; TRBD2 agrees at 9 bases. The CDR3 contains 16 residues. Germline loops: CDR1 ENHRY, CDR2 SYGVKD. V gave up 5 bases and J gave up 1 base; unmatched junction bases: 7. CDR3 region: CAISNQLAGRTDTQYF. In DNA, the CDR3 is TGTGCCATCAGTAATCAACTAGCGGGCCGCACAGATACGCAGTATTTT.

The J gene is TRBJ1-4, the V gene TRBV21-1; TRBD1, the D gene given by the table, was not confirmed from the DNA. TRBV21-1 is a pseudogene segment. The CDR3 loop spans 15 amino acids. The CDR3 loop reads CASSKDQGCGEKLFF. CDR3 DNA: TGTGCCAGCAGCAAAGATCAGGGCTGTGGTGAAAAACTGTTTTTT.

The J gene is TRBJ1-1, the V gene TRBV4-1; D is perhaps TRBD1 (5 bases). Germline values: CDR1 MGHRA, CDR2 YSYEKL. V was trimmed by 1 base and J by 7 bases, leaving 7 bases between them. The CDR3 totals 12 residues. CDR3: CASSQGTYEAFF. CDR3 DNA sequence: TGCGCCAGCAGCCAAGGGACATATGAAGCTTTCTTT.

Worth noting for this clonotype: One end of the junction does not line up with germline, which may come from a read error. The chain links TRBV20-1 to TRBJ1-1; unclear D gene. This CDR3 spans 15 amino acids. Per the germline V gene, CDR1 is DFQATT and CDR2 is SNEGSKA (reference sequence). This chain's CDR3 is CGARDPGKPNTEAFF. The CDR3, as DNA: TGCGGTGCTAGAGATCCAGGCAAACCGAACACTGAAGCTTTCTTT.

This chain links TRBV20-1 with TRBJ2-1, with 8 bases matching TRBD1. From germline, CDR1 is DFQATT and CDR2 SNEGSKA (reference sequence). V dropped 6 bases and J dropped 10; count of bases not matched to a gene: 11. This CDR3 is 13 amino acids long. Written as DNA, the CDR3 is TGCAGTGCCCTCCCCCAGGGGGCCGGGGAGCAGTTCTTC. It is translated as CSALPQGAGEQFF.

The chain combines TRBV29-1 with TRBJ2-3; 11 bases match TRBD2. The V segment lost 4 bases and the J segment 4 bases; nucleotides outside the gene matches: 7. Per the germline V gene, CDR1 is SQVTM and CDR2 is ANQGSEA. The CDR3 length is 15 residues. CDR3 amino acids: CSVATSGRGPDTQYF. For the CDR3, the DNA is TGCAGCGTTGCAACTAGCGGGAGAGGGCCAGATACGCAGTATTTT.

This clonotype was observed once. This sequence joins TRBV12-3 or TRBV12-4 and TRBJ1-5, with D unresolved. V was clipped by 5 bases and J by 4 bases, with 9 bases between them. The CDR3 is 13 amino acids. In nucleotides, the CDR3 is TGTGCCAGCAGTGTCGCGGTAAATCAGCCCCAGCATTTT. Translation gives CASSVAVNQPQHF.

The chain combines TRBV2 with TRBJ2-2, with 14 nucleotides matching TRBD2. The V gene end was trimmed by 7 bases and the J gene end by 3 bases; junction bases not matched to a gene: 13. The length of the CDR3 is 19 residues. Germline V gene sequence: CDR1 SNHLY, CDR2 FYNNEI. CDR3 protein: CASTRQPGLAGVDTGELFF. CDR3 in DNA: TGTGCCAGCACTCGACAGCCGGGACTAGCGGGAGTCGACACCGGGGAGCTGTTTTTT.

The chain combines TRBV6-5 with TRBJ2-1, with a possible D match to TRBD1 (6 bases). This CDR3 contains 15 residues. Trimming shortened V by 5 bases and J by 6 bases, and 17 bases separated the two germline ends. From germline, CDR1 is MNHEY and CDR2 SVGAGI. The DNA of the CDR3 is TGTGCCAGCAGTCTTACCTCCACCAGGGGCAATGAGCAGTTCTTC. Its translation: CASSLTSTRGNEQFF.

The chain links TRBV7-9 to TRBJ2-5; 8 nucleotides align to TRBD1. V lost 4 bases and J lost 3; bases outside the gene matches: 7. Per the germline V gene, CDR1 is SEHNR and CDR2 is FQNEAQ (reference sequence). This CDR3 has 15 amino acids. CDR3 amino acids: CASSSLNRGKETQYF. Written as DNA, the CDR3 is TGTGCCAGCAGCTCCCTCAACAGGGGGAAAGAGACCCAGTACTTC.

CDR3 in DNA: TGCAGCGTTGGCTCCGGGACCTATGGCTACACCTTC. It translates to CSVGSGTYGYTF. The chain couples TRBV29-1 to TRBJ1-2; D is perhaps TRBD1 (5 bases). The CDR3 sequence is 12 residues long. Deletions cut 4 bases from V and 4 bases from J, with 10 bases between. Germline-derived CDR1 and CDR2 are SQVTM and ANQGSEA. Full variable domain (remainder filled in from reference TRBV29-1 and TRBJ1-2): SAVISQKPSRDICQRGTSLTIQCQVDSQVTMMFWYRQQPGQSLTLIATANQGSEATYESGFVIDKFPISRPNLTFSTLTVSNMSPEDSSIYLCSVGSGTYGYTFGSGTRLTVV.

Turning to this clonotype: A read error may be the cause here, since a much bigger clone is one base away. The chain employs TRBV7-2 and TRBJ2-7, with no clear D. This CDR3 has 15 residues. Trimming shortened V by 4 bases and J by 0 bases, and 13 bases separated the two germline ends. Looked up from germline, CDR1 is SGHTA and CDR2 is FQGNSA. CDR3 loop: CASSSGAHSSYEQYF. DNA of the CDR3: TGTGCCAGCAGCTCAGGTGCCCACAGCTCCTACGAGCAGTACTTC.

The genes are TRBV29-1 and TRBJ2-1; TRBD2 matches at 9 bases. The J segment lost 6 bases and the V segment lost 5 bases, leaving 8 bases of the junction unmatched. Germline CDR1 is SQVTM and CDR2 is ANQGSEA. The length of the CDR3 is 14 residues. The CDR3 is CSVYGGRAINEQFF. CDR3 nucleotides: TGCAGCGTTTATGGCGGGAGGGCTATCAATGAGCAGTTCTTC.

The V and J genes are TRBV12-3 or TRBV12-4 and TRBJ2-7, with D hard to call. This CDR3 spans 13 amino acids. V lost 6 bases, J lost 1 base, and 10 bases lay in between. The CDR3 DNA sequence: TGTGCCAGCAGAGACACCCCTTCCTACGAGCAGTACTTC. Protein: CASRDTPSYEQYF.

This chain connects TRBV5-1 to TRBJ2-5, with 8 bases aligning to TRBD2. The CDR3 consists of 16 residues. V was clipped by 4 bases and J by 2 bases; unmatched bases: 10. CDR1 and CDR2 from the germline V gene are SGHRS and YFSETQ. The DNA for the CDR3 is TGCGCCAGCAGCCCGACCAGACTAGCGCCTCAAGAGACCCAGTACTTC. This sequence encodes CASSPTRLAPQETQYF.

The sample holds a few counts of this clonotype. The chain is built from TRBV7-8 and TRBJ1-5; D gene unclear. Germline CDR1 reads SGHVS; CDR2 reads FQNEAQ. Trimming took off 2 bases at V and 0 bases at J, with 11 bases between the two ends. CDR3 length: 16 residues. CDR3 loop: CASSLSRFYSNQPQHF. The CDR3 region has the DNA TGTGCCAGCAGCTTATCAAGATTCTATAGCAATCAGCCCCAGCATTTT.

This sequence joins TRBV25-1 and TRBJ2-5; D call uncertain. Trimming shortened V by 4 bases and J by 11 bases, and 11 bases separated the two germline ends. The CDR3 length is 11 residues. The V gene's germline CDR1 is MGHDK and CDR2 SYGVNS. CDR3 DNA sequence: TGTGCCAGCAGTGCCCTCTACAAGCAGTACTTC. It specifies CASSALYKQYF.

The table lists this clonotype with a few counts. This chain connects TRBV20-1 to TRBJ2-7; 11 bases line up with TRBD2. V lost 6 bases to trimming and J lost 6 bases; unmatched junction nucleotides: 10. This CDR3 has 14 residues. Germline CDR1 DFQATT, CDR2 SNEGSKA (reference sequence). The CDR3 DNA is TGCAGTGCCAAAATCGGACTAGCGGGTGGCGAGCAGTACTTC. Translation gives CSAKIGLAGGEQYF.

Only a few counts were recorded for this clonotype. The CDR3 loop is CASSGQVSERWANVLTF. The CDR3 coding sequence is TGTGCCAGCAGCGGACAGGTTTCCGAAAGGTGGGCCAACGTCCTGACTTTC. The rearrangement joins TRBV9 to TRBJ2-6, with a weak D call TRBD1 (6 bases). The germline V gene has CDR1 SGDLS and CDR2 YYNGEE. V lost 3 bases and J lost 5, with 18 bases in between. CDR3 length: 17 amino acids. The full variable domain, rest sourced from reference TRBV9 and TRBJ2-6, is DSGVTQTPKHLITATGQRVTLRCSPRSGDLSVYWYQQSLDQGLQFLIQYYNGEERAKGNILERFSAQQFPDLHSELNLSSLELGDSALYFCASSGQVSERWANVLTFGAGSRLTVL.

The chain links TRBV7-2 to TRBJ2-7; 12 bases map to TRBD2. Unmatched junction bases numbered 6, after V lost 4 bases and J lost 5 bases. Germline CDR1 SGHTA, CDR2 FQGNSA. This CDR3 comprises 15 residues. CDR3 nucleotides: TGTGCCAGCAGCTCTGGACTAGCGGGACCCGACGAGCAGTACTTC. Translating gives CASSSGLAGPDEQYF.

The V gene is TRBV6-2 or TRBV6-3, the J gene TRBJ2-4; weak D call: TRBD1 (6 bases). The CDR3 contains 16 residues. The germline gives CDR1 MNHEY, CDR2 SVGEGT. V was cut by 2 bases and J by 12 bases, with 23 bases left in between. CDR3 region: CASSYEPGQSMGAQYF. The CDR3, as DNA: TGTGCCAGCAGTTACGAACCGGGCCAAAGTATGGGGGCTCAGTACTTC.

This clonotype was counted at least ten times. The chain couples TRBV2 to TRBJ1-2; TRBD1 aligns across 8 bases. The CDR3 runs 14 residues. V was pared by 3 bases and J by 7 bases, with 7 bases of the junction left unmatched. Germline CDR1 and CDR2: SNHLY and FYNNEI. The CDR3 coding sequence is TGTGCCAGCAGTGAGGGACAGGAAACCGGTGGCTACACCTTC. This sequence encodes CASSEGQETGGYTF.